The 26 T cell receptor beta chains reported below all come from one sample, sequenced in a study of blood T cell repertoires in COVID-19. Clones were sequenced by immunoSEQ multiplex PCR, and TCRdb holds only the in-frame ones, with some missing. The sample yields about 180,000 clones, roughly nine tenths seen once. The sequenced sample was PBMCs or T cells enriched from blood (not recorded which). These receptors were obtained from a woman aged 40 to 55 with acute COVID-19.

This chain joins TRBV19 and TRBJ2-3, with D unresolved. V was trimmed by 4 bases and J by 3 bases, leaving 5 bases between them. Germline CDR1 is LNHDA and CDR2 is SQIVND (reference sequence). This CDR3 is built from 12 residues. CDR3: CASSTRTDTQYF. The CDR3 bases are TGTGCCAGTAGTACCCGGACAGATACGCAGTATTTT. Full variable domain (remainder filled in from reference TRBV19 and TRBJ2-3): DGGITQSPKYLFRKEGQNVTLSCEQNLNHDAMYWYRQDPGQGLRLIYYSQIVNDFQKGDIAEGYSVSREKKESFPLTVTSAQKNPTAFYLCASSTRTDTQYFGPGTRLTVL.

The chain links TRBV6-5 to TRBJ2-3, with 9 positions matching TRBD2. The CDR3 runs to 16 residues. Germline-derived CDR1 and CDR2 are MNHEY and SVGAGI. After removal of 0 bases from V and 2 bases from J, the junction contained 3 bases not matched to a gene. CDR3 protein: CASSYSVAGATDTQYF. As DNA, the CDR3 is TGTGCCAGCAGTTACTCGGTAGCGGGGGCCACAGATACGCAGTATTTT.

This chain joins TRBV25-1 and TRBJ2-1, with TRBD1 as a possible D gene (5 bases). This CDR3 is 14 amino acids long. Germline-derived CDR1 and CDR2 are MGHDK and SYGVNS. V lost 6 bases, J lost 9 bases, and 18 bases lay in between. The CDR3 DNA is TGTGCCAGCAGGGAAGCAAGCTGGGGCCGTGAGCAGTTCTTC. It specifies CASREASWGREQFF.

V usage is TRBV7-9 and J usage is TRBJ2-3; D is ambiguous. V was cut by 5 bases and J by 1 base, with 10 bases left in between. The CDR3 is 14 residues long. CDR1 and CDR2 from the germline V gene are SEHNR and FQNEAQ (reference sequence). CDR3 nucleotide sequence: TGTGCCAGCAGCCCAGAAGTCGGCACAGATACGCAGTATTTT. Protein: CASSPEVGTDTQYF.

The chain is built from TRBV5-1 and TRBJ2-2, with 10 bases lining up with TRBD1. CDR1 is SGHRS, CDR2 YFSETQ, per germline. The CDR3 totals 17 residues. V shed 2 bases and J 7 bases; nucleotides not matched to a gene: 11. In DNA form, the CDR3 reads TGCGCCAGCAGCTTCCGAGCCGGGACAGGGGTTAACGGGGAGCTGTTTTTT. Translated: CASSFRAGTGVNGELFF.

The chain joins TRBV25-1 to TRBJ1-6, with D unresolved. Trimming stripped 1 base from V and 10 bases from J, with 11 bases between. The germline V gene encodes CDR1 MGHDK and CDR2 SYGVNS. The CDR3 has 14 residues. The CDR3 coding sequence is TGTGCCAGCAGTGAATTGCGGGAATACTCACCCCTCCACTTT. Its protein product is CASSELREYSPLHF.

For the CDR3, the DNA is TGTGCCAGCAGCCAAGCTAGGAGCTCGGATATTTCACCCCTCCACTTT. Its protein is CASSQARSSDISPLHF. The V gene is TRBV3-1 (or the pseudogene TRBV3-2), the J gene TRBJ1-6; no definite D call. Between the trimmed V and J ends, which lost 1 base and 9 bases, there was a span of 16 bases. The germline CDR1 and CDR2 sequences are LGHDT and YNNKEL (reference sequence). The CDR3 runs 16 residues.

The rearrangement joins TRBV4-1 to TRBJ2-5; weak D call: TRBD1 (6 bases). Germline lookup yields CDR1 MGHRA and CDR2 YSYEKL. Trimming cost V 4 bases and J 2 bases, with 17 bases left between them. This CDR3 is 16 amino acids long. The DNA of the CDR3 is TGCGCCAGCAGCCTAGGGGGAGCGAGAAGTCAAGAGACCCAGTACTTC. Protein sequence: CASSLGGARSQETQYF.

The chain has TRBV29-1 and TRBJ2-3, with TRBD2 matching 11 bases. The CDR3 consists of 15 residues. CDR1 and CDR2 (germline): SQVTM, ANQGSEA. J gave up 3 bases and V 3 bases, and 5 bases lay outside the gene matches. The CDR3 coding sequence is TGCAGCGTTGATCGGCTAGCGGGAGGAACAGATACGCAGTATTTT. Residues: CSVDRLAGGTDTQYF.

The chain recombines TRBV7-3 with TRBJ2-3; TRBD2 matches at 11 bases. CDR3 length: 16 residues. With V trimmed by 5 bases and J by 4 bases, 8 bases remained unmatched. Germline loops: CDR1 SGHTA, CDR2 FQGTGA. The CDR3 bases are TGTGCCAGCAGCACTTTAGCGGGAGGGCCGTCAGATACGCAGTATTTT. Translated: CASSTLAGGPSDTQYF.

This clone was seen just once. This chain uses TRBV6-5 with TRBJ1-1; 10 positions match TRBD1. V trimming: 4 bases; J trimming: 4 bases; junction bases outside the gene matches: 9. The germline CDR1 and CDR2 sequences are MNHEY and SVGAGI. This CDR3 has 16 residues. CDR3 protein: CASSSGQGVSITEAFF. The CDR3 coding sequence is TGTGCCAGCAGTTCAGGACAGGGGGTATCGATCACTGAAGCTTTCTTT.

The DNA of the CDR3 is TGCGCCAGCAGCCAAGAGCGCGGCGGTGTAAGGGAGACCCAGTACTTC. As protein: CASSQERGGVRETQYF. V is TRBV4-1 and J is TRBJ2-5; the D is unclear. Germline V gene sequence: CDR1 MGHRA, CDR2 YSYEKL. CDR3 length equals 16 residues. The V end was cut by 0 bases, the J end by 5 bases, with 16 bases between.

The genes are TRBV24-1 and TRBJ2-3; TRBD2 matches 7 bases. The CDR3 is 15 residues long. Germline lookup yields CDR1 KGHDR and CDR2 SFDVKD. V dropped 2 bases and J dropped 4; count of bases not matched to a gene: 5. DNA of the CDR3: TGTGCCACCAGTGATTCCGGACTAGGACCAGATACGCAGTATTTT. It specifies CATSDSGLGPDTQYF.

The chain is built from TRBV28 and TRBJ2-3; 7 nucleotides agree with TRBD1. Germline values: CDR1 MDHEN, CDR2 SYDVKM. This CDR3 spans 17 amino acids. The V segment lost 1 base and the J segment 3 bases; nucleotides outside the gene matches: 10. CDR3 region: CASSLSPRDRRTDTQYF. The CDR3 bases are TGTGCCAGCAGTTTATCCCCCCGGGACAGAAGGACAGATACGCAGTATTTT. The entire variable domain, with the rest obtained from reference TRBV28 and TRBJ2-3, is as follows: DVKVTQSSRYLVKRTGEKVFLECVQDMDHENMFWYRQDPGLGLRLIYFSYDVKMKEKGDIPEGYSVSREKKERFSLILESASTNQTSMYLCASSLSPRDRRTDTQYFGPGTRLTVL.

The V call is TRBV18, the J call TRBJ1-5, with D perhaps TRBD1 (5 bases). This CDR3 has 14 amino acids. V lost 2 bases to trimming and J lost 5 bases, with 10 bases between them. Germline V lookup: CDR1 KGHSH, CDR2 LQKENI. The CDR3 nucleotides read TGTGCCAGCTCACCATCCAGGGCCCATCAGCCCCAGCATTTT. Translated, it gives CASSPSRAHQPQHF.

This chain links TRBV7-2 with TRBJ2-1, with 8 bases matching TRBD2. Germline CDR1 is SGHTA and CDR2 is FQGNSA. V dropped 1 base and J dropped 7; count of bases not matched to a gene: 9. The CDR3 extends over 16 amino acids. The CDR3 DNA sequence: TGTGCCAGCAGCTTAGAAGGGTATAGCGGGATAAATGAGCAGTTCTTC. This translates into CASSLEGYSGINEQFF.

V usage is TRBV19 and J usage is TRBJ2-4; 7 bases map to TRBD1. The CDR3 extends over 15 amino acids. Per germline, CDR1 LNHDA and CDR2 SQIVND (reference sequence). The V gene end was trimmed by 3 bases and the J gene end by 8 bases; junction bases not matched to a gene: 10. CDR3 sequence: CASSISTGVRDIQYF. In nucleotides, the CDR3 is TGTGCCAGTAGTATCAGTACAGGGGTGCGAGACATTCAGTACTTC.

The chain uses TRBV19 and TRBJ2-7; 9 nucleotides align to TRBD1. With V trimmed by 3 bases and J by 2 bases, 5 bases remained unmatched. CDR1 LNHDA and CDR2 SQIVND come from the germline V gene (reference sequence). The CDR3 runs to 15 residues. The CDR3 sequence: CASSMRGQGTYEQYF. CDR3 bases: TGTGCCAGTAGTATGAGGGGACAGGGCACCTACGAGCAGTACTTC.

The chain is built from TRBV19 and TRBJ2-1; 7 bases agree with TRBD2. The germline CDR1 and CDR2 sequences are LNHDA and SQIVND (reference sequence). With 8 bases clipped from V and 3 bases from J, the junction kept 7 bases outside the gene matches. The CDR3 spans 14 residues. This CDR3 reads CASRESGIYNEQFF. In DNA, the CDR3 is TGTGCCAGTCGAGAAAGCGGGATCTACAATGAGCAGTTCTTC.

The rearrangement links TRBV7-3 to TRBJ2-3, with D possibly being TRBD2 (5 bases). V dropped 8 bases and J dropped 2 bases, with 17 bases sitting between them. The V gene's germline CDR1 is SGHTA and CDR2 FQGTGA. The CDR3 runs 15 residues. The CDR3 region has the DNA TGTGCCAGCCTGGTCAGGAGGTTTCTCACAGATACGCAGTATTTT. Protein product: CASLVRRFLTDTQYF. Drawing the rest from reference TRBV7-3 and TRBJ2-3, the complete variable domain is GAGVSQTPSNKVTEKGKYVELRCDPISGHTALYWYRQSLGQGPEFLIYFQGTGAADDSGLPNDRFFAVRPEGSVSTLKIQRTERGDSAVYLCASLVRRFLTDTQYFGPGTRLTVL.

The V call is TRBV9, the J call TRBJ2-1; 9 bases are a match to TRBD2. This CDR3 has 15 residues. V dropped 0 bases and J dropped 6; count of bases not matched to a gene: 4. Germline V lookup: CDR1 SGDLS, CDR2 YYNGEE. The CDR3 nucleotides are TGTGCCAGCAGCGTAGCCGGGACTAGCTTCAATGAGCAGTTCTTC. As protein: CASSVAGTSFNEQFF. Together with reference TRBV9 and TRBJ2-1, the CDR3 gives the full variable domain: DSGVTQTPKHLITATGQRVTLRCSPRSGDLSVYWYQQSLDQGLQFLIQYYNGEERAKGNILERFSAQQFPDLHSELNLSSLELGDSALYFCASSVAGTSFNEQFFGPGTRLTVL.

This chain uses TRBV7-8 with TRBJ1-2; D is ambiguous. Germline assignment: CDR1 SGHVS and CDR2 FQNEAQ. V lost 8 bases and J 0 bases, leaving 13 bases between the germline ends. CDR3 length: 14 residues. CDR3 amino acids: CASSINTANYGYTF. Here the CDR3 DNA reads TGTGCCAGCTCAATCAACACAGCTAACTATGGCTACACCTTC.

The gene calls are TRBV19 and TRBJ1-1; D possibly corresponds to TRBD1 (6 bases). V lost 9 bases and J lost 1, with 18 bases in between. CDR1 and CDR2 (germline): LNHDA, SQIVND (reference sequence). The CDR3 contains 15 residues. The CDR3 protein is CASLPWGGRNTEAFF. As DNA, the CDR3 is TGTGCCAGCCTCCCTTGGGGGGGGCGGAACACTGAAGCTTTCTTT.

The chain employs TRBV4-1 and TRBJ2-7, with D possibly being TRBD1 (5 bases). The CDR3 is made up of 15 amino acids. The germline V gene encodes CDR1 MGHRA and CDR2 YSYEKL. Trimming took off 2 bases at V and 3 bases at J, with 14 bases between the two ends. This CDR3 reads CASSQRTPTFYEQYF. CDR3 in DNA: TGCGCCAGCAGCCAAAGGACACCTACCTTCTACGAGCAGTACTTC.

V usage is TRBV7-2 and J usage is TRBJ2-1; 12 positions agree with TRBD2. Unmatched junction bases numbered 11, after V lost 3 bases and J lost 2 bases. Germline V CDR1 and CDR2: SGHTA, FQGNSA. This CDR3 comprises 19 residues. As DNA, the CDR3 is TGTGCCAGCAGCTTGATGGCTAGCGGGAGGGCCAGGGCCTACAATGAGCAGTTCTTC. This codes for CASSLMASGRARAYNEQFF.

V and J are TRBV4-1 and TRBJ2-3; D unresolved. The germline CDR1 and CDR2 sequences are MGHRA and YSYEKL. This CDR3 region has 16 residues. Trimming pared 1 base from V and 4 bases from J, leaving 15 bases between. CDR3 in DNA: TGCGCCAGCAGCCAAGGCGGAGTCCCTGGCGCAGATACGCAGTATTTT. Amino acid sequence: CASSQGGVPGADTQYF.